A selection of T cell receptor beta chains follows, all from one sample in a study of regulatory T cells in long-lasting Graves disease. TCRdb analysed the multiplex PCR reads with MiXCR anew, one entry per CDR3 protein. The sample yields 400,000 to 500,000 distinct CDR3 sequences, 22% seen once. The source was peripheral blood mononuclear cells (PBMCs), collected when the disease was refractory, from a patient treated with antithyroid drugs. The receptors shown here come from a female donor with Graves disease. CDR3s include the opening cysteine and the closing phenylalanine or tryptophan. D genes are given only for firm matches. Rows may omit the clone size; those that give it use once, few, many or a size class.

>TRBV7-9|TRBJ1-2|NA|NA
TGTGCCAGCAGCCCCCGAGGGGAGAAGGGCTACACCTTC
CASSPRGEKGYTF
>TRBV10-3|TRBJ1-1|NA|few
TGTGCCATCAGTGACCCAATGGACCTAGGAGCTGAAGCTTTCTTT
CAISDPMDLGAEAFF
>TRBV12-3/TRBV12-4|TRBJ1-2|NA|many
TGTGCCAGCAGTTTAGGTCAAACCTATGGCTACACCTTC
CASSLGQTYGYTF
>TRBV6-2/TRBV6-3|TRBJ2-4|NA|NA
TGTGCCAGCAGCTCCAGGGAGAACATTCAGTACTTC
CASSSRENIQYF
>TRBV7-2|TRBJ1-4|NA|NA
TGTGCCAGCAGCTTAAGGGCAGGCCTTAATGAAAAACTGTTTTTT
CASSLRAGLNEKLFF
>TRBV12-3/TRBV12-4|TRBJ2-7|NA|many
TGTGCCAGCAGTTTGGATTCGGATTCCTACGAGCAGTACTTC
CASSLDSDSYEQYF
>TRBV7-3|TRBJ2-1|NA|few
TGTGCCAGCGCGACTAACGGGGCTTACAATGAGCAGTTCTTC
CASATNGAYNEQFF
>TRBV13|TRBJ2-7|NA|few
TGTGCCAGCAGCTTAGGGGGTAGCGGAGAATACGAGCAGTACTTC
CASSLGGSGEYEQYF
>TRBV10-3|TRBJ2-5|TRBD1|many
TGTGCCATCAGGACAGACAGGGGAGGAGAGACCCAGTACTTC
CAIRTDRGGETQYF
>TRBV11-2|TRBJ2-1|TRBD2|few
TGTGCCAGCAGCTCGACCCCTAGCGGGTGGGGCAATGAGCAGTTCTTC
CASSSTPSGWGNEQFF
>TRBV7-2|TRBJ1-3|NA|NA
TGTGCCAGCAGCTTAGCCCTTGCGGGGGCATCTGGAAACACCATATATTTT
CASSLALAGASGNTIYF
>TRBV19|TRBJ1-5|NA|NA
TGTGCCAGTGGCTCCGGGACTTCTCGGTGGCGGCCCCAGCATTTT
CASGSGTSRWRPQHF
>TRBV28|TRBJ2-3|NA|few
TGTGCCAGCAGTTTATTCATCGGGCAGACAACAGATACGCAGTATTTT
CASSLFIGQTTDTQYF
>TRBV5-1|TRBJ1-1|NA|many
TGCGCCAGCAGCCAGGGGAGTGTCGCTGAAGCTTTCTTT
CASSQGSVAEAFF
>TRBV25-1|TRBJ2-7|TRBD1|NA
TGTGCCAGCAGTGAGGAACAGGGGCCGGTCTACGAGCAGTACTTC
CASSEEQGPVYEQYF
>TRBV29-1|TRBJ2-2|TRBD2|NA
TGCAGCGCGACAAGCGGGAGGGTCACCGGGGAGCTGTTTTTT
CSATSGRVTGELFF
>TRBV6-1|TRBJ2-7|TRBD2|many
TGTGCCAGCAACCTGCAGAGGACTAGCGGGAGTACGAACGAGCAGTACTTC
CASNLQRTSGSTNEQYF
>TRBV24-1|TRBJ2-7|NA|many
TGTGCCACCAGTGACCCTGGGACAATCGAGCAGTACTTC
CATSDPGTIEQYF
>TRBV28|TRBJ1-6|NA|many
TGTGCCAGCAGCCCCACAGGGCTCAGTAATTCACCCCTCCACTTT
CASSPTGLSNSPLHF
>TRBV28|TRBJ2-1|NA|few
TGTGCCAGCAGTCTGGGGTATGAGCAGTTCTTC
CASSLGYEQFF
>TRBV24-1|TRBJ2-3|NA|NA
TGTGCCACCAGTGATTTAAGCGAGAGGGCAGATACGCAGTATTTT
CATSDLSERADTQYF
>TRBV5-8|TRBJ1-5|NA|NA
TGTGCCAGCAGCTCGGACAGAGGGAGACATCAGCCCCAGCATTTT
CASSSDRGRHQPQHF
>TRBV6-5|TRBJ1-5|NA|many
TGTGCCAGCAGTTACTCAAGCAATCAGCCCCAGCATTTT
CASSYSSNQPQHF
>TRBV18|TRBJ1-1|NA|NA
TGTGCCAGCTCACCACCAGAGACTAACACTGAAGCTTTCTTT
CASSPPETNTEAFF
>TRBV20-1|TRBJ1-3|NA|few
TGCACGGGAGGAAGGGACACTCACTCTGGAAACACCATATATTTT
CTGGRDTHSGNTIYF
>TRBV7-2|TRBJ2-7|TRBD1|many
TGTGCCAGCAGCTTAGTATCGGGACAGAACTACGAGCAGTACTTC
CASSLVSGQNYEQYF
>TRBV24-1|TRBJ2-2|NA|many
TGTGCCACCAGGGATAACGGGGAGCTGTTTTTT
CATRDNGELFF
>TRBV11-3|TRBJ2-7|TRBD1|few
TGTGCCAGCAGCTTGGAAGATGGACAGGGGTCTCCCCGAGAGCAGTACTTC
CASSLEDGQGSPREQYF
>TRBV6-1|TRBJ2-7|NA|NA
TGTGCCAGCAGCCCGGATCCCTTGGAGCAGTACTTC
CASSPDPLEQYF
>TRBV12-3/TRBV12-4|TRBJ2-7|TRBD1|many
TGTGCCAGCAGTTTAGTTGGACAGGCAGGCGAGCAGTACTTC
CASSLVGQAGEQYF
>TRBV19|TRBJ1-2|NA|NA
TGTGCCAGTAGTATAGATGCCGAAAACTATGGCTACACCTTC
CASSIDAENYGYTF
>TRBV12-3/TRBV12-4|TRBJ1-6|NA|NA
TGTGCCAGCAGTTTGGAGGGTTTGGATTCACCCCTCCACTTT
CASSLEGLDSPLHF
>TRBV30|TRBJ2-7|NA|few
TGTGCCTGGAGTGGGCGGAAAAGGGGCCACGAGCAGTACTTC
CAWSGRKRGHEQYF
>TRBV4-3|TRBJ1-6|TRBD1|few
TGCGCCAGCAGCCAAACCCGGGACAGGGATTCACCCCTCCACTTT
CASSQTRDRDSPLHF
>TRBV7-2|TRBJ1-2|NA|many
TGTGCCAGCAGCGTCAGGGGATTGGACTATGGCTACACCTTC
CASSVRGLDYGYTF
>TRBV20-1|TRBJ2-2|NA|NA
TGCAGTGCTAGATTCCAGGGGACCGGGGAGCTGTTTTTT
CSARFQGTGELFF
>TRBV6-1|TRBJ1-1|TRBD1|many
TGTGCCAGCCAAGGACAGGTGAACACTGAAGCTTTCTTT
CASQGQVNTEAFF
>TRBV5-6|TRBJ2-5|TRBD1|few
TGTGCCAGCAGCTTGACAGGGGGAGCGGAGACCCAGTACTTC
CASSLTGGAETQYF
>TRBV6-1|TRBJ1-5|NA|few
TGTGCCAGCAGACCCAACCCGGGGCCCCAGCATTTT
CASRPNPGPQHF
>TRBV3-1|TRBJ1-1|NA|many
TGTGCCAGCAGCCAGGTCGGGCGAACTGAAGCTTTCTTT
CASSQVGRTEAFF
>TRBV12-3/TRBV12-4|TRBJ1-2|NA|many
TGTGCCAGCAGTTTAGGGGGGGTCGTGCCAGCTCATGGCTACACCTTC
CASSLGGVVPAHGYTF
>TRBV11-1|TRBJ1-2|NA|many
TGTGCCAGCAGCCCTACTGAGGGAGGCTATGGCTACACCTTC
CASSPTEGGYGYTF
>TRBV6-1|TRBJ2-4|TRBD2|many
TGTGCCAGCTCAACCGGGGGGGGCGATGCCAAAAACATTCAGTACTTC
CASSTGGGDAKNIQYF
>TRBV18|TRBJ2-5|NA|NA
TGTGCCAGCTCACCGTCTGTGAGGGGTCCTTTGTCTGAGACCCAGTACTTC
CASSPSVRGPLSETQYF
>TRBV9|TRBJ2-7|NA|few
TGTGCCAGCAGCCCTCACCCAAGCTCCTACGAGCAGTACTTC
CASSPHPSSYEQYF
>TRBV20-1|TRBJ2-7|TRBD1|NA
TGCAGTGCTAGGGGACAGCAATCTGACTACGAGCAGTACTTC
CSARGQQSDYEQYF
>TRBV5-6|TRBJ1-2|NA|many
TGTGCCAGCACTGGGGAGGGCCTGAATGGCTACACCTTC
CASTGEGLNGYTF
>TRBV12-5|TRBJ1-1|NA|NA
TGTGCTAGTGGTTTGGCGCGGGTCGGTGAAGCTTTCTTT
CASGLARVGEAFF
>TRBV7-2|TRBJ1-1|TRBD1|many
TGTGCCAGCAGCTACCAGACAGGGCTGAACACTGAAGCTTTCTTT
CASSYQTGLNTEAFF
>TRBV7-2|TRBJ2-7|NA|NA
TGTGCCAGCAGCTCACCGACGACGAGCGGGTTCAGCTACGAGCAGTACTTC
CASSSPTTSGFSYEQYF
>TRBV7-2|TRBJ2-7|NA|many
TGTGCCAGCAGCTTAGGTCGGACAGCACTCTACGAGCAGTACTTC
CASSLGRTALYEQYF